This T cell receptor (beta chain) was profiled in a study of beta chain features in type 1 diabetes. CDR3 length: 16 amino acids. V was pared by 3 bases and J by 5 bases, with 16 bases between. Germline V lookup: CDR1 LGHNA, CDR2 YSLEER. There are a few counts of this clone. Its target is unknown. TCRB transcripts that were expressed got sequenced, as all of the isolated RNA had been reverse transcribed. The method was immunoSEQ multiplex PCR; TCRdb's version includes in-frame clones alone and lacks a portion of them. This table has around 110,000 clones, 15% to 20% appearing once. Study-level results: Researchers cautioned that cDNA sequencing could over-represent cells with high TCR expression. Type 1 diabetes patients had moderately but significantly shorter TCRB CDR3s in all four CD4+ subsets.

Material: central memory CD4+ T cells from blood. The chain combines TRBV4-3 with TRBJ1-4, with TRBD1 as a possible D gene (6 bases). The sequence was obtained from a man aged 25-45 years with type 1 diabetes. The DNA of the CDR3 is TGCGCCAGCAGCCAGAGGTATCTGGGGGCGAATGAAAAACTGTTTTTT. It encodes CASSQRYLGANEKLFF.